One and the same sample provided the 8 T cell receptor beta chains below, sequenced in a study of shared clonotypes between healthy human individuals. Method: immunoSEQ multiplex PCR; TCRdb's copy keeps in-frame clones and lacks some. Altogether hundreds of thousands of clones are present, approximately 96% being singletons, with the ten largest covering less than 0.13%. CD45RO-negative, CCR7-positively selected cells formed the naive CD8 fraction, excluding terminally differentiated effector memory CD45RA+ cells. Sequenced input: naive CD8+ T cells sorted from blood. The source is a woman aged 25 to 39 in good health.

V gene TRBV7-9 combines with J gene TRBJ2-2, with TRBD1 matching 9 bases. The CDR3 is 18 amino acids. V dropped 1 base and J dropped 4; count of bases not matched to a gene: 10. Per the germline V gene, CDR1 is SEHNR and CDR2 is FQNEAQ (reference sequence). Here the CDR3 reads CASSLGGTGFGVTGELFF. The CDR3 nucleotides read TGTGCCAGCAGCTTAGGTGGGACAGGGTTTGGCGTCACCGGGGAGCTGTTTTTT.

Concerning this clone: Other DNA sequences of this sample code for an identical CDR3. This chain uses TRBV27 with TRBJ1-2; D call uncertain. The CDR3 contains 12 residues. V dropped 6 bases and J dropped 4 bases, with 9 bases sitting between them. Germline loops: CDR1 MNHEY, CDR2 SMNVEV (reference sequence). The CDR3 spells CASRTGFYGYTF. The CDR3 DNA is TGTGCCAGCAGGACCGGGTTCTATGGCTACACCTTC.

J is TRBJ2-7 and V is TRBV28, with D possibly matching TRBD2 (6 bases). Trimming pared 5 bases from V and 5 bases from J, leaving 10 bases between. The germline gives CDR1 MDHEN, CDR2 SYDVKM. This CDR3 contains 12 residues. CDR3 loop: CASSPPSDEQYF. CDR3 coding DNA: TGTGCCAGCAGTCCCCCTAGCGACGAGCAGTACTTC.

The chain joins TRBV18 to TRBJ2-2, with D hard to call. Germline loops: CDR1 KGHSH, CDR2 LQKENI. V was clipped by 6 bases and J by 4 bases, with 12 bases between them. The CDR3 covers 14 residues. The CDR3 bases are TGTGCCAGCTCCTTGACGGATCTCACCGGGGAGCTGTTTTTT. Translating it yields CASSLTDLTGELFF.

V and J are TRBV29-1 and TRBJ2-7; D possibly corresponds to TRBD1 (5 bases). Germline loops: CDR1 SQVTM, CDR2 ANQGSEA. The CDR3 is 13 residues long. V was pared by 2 bases and J by 0 bases, with 8 bases between. CDR3 DNA: TGCAGCGTTGAAAGGGGTAGCTCCTACGAGCAGTACTTC. Protein: CSVERGSSYEQYF.

The V and J genes are TRBV13 and TRBJ2-7; TRBD2 agrees at 8 bases. Germline CDR1 reads PRHDT; CDR2 reads FYEKMQ (reference sequence). The CDR3 is made up of 15 amino acids. Trimming cost V 4 bases and J 2 bases; bases outside gene matches: 7. The CDR3 DNA reads as TGTGCCAGCAGCTCGGGAGGGGCAGGGACCTACGAGCAGTACTTC. This translates into CASSSGGAGTYEQYF.

The gene calls are TRBV5-1 and TRBJ2-7; D possibly corresponds to TRBD1 (6 bases). The ends were cut back, 0 bases at V and 0 bases at J, with 7 bases in the middle. This CDR3 region has 14 residues. CDR1 SGHRS and CDR2 YFSETQ come from the germline V gene. CDR3 loop: CASSLGQDSYEQYF. The DNA for the CDR3 is TGCGCCAGCAGCTTGGGACAGGACTCCTACGAGCAGTACTTC.

V gene TRBV7-8 combines with J gene TRBJ2-5; no reliable D call. The tail of the sequence fits TRBJ2-7 better, so the J call may be wrong. CDR1 is SGHVS and CDR2 is FQNEAQ in the germline V gene. There are 12 residues in the CDR3. This CDR3 reads CASSLVAYEQYF. DNA for the CDR3: TGTGCCAGCAGCTTAGTCGCCTACGAGCAGTACTTC.